This record covers a single T cell receptor beta chain. What it recognizes is unknown. This sample is part of a study of blood T cells in healthy people across ages. Looking at the study overall: With template switching, about one barcoded beta molecule was captured per two T cells.

The length of the CDR3 is 19 residues. Germline CDR1 reads KGHDR; CDR2 reads SFDVKD. The V end lost 3 bases, the J end lost 1 base, and 18 bases lay between the germline ends. The study, taken as a whole, reports: No conclusive comparison of naive versus antigen-experienced cells was possible with unsorted PBMCs.

Sample-barcoded 5' priming and a J-beta primer mix drove a second PCR of 7 to 11 cycles. In TCRdb, the 5' RACE reads were re-called with MiXCR into one record per CDR3 protein. The sample includes 1.5 million to 2 million distinct CDR3 sequences, around half of them seen just once. The source is a woman between 40 and 50 years old in good health. Source material: blood. The rearrangement links TRBV24-1 to TRBJ2-6; the D gene is possibly TRBD1 (6 bases). The CDR3 DNA follows: TGTGCCACCAGTGATGGGTTGGGGGCCGGTTCGTCTGGGGCCAACGTCCTGACTTTC. Its translation is CATSDGLGAGSSGANVLTF.